What follows describes a single TCR beta chain. Its antigen is unknown. Base qualities are not recorded, but no much larger clone differs from it by a single base. These data are taken from a study of early T cells in non-severe SARS-CoV-2 infection (dated by TCRdb to the early 2020s). For the study in its entirety: Bulk RNA from unsorted whole blood was used for TCR sequencing, so alpha and beta chains could not be paired.

A case-control design nested within a healthcare worker cohort in London, UK, was used, with weekly nasopharyngeal swab PCR tests and blood sampling performed. Healthcare workers were recruited during the week of the UK lockdown, between 23 and 31 March 2020, and followed weekly for up to about 16 weeks. The V and J ends are trimmed by 2 bases and 3 bases, leaving 14 bases between them. From cysteine to phenylalanine, the CDR3 is 15 amino acids long. The DNA shown is the 45-base CDR3, in frame from base 1. The germline V gene sets CDR1 to ENHRY and CDR2 to SYGVKD. Study-wide conclusions, independent of this receptor: Matching against VDJdb was skewed toward anti-spike CD8 responses, likely underestimated virus-specific expansions, and missed private and CD4 specificities.

The receptor library was made with 5' RACE. These reads were obtained on a NextSeq 500. In the TCR library protocol, unique molecular identifiers were attached to individual cDNA molecules to correct for PCR bias and sequencing error. Sequencing covered both TCR alpha and beta chains, and within each sample the abundances of alpha and beta sequences were tightly co-correlated. In the authors' own workflow: Decombinator V4 was used to annotate the V gene, J gene and CDR3 of the TCR sequences. Expanded TCRs were defined as changing significantly between any two time points under a Poisson model with p below 0.0001. TCR abundances were normalised to the total number of TCRs sequenced per sample and expressed as counts per million. MAIT TCRs were defined by TRAV1-2 paired with TRAJ12, TRAJ20 or TRAJ33, and iNKT TCRs by TRAV10 paired with TRAJ18. VDJdb, accessed on 1 November 2021, was searched for TCRs annotated for CMV, EBV and SARS-CoV-2, and TCRs annotated for more than one antigen were excluded. TCRdb reanalyzed the raw reads on its own, using fastp at Q25 for trimming and MiXCR for clone calling, and kept in-frame beta chains. Identical CDR3 proteins give one entry, which carries the most common genes and DNA. These V and J calls rely on TCRdb rather than the paper's analysis. Within this sample are around 50,000 distinct CDR3 sequences, with around 12% of them counted one time only. The top ten constitute about 3% of the sample.

The chain couples TRBV10-3 to TRBJ2-7; confidence is insufficient to name the D gene. The receptor was isolated from an adult who was a healthcare worker with PCR-confirmed SARS-CoV-2 infection or an uninfected control (not recorded which). The sample was whole blood. CDR3 region: CAISEVVKVHYEQYF. The DNA is as follows: TGTGCCATCAGTGAGGTGGTAAAGGTCCACTACGAGCAGTACTTC.